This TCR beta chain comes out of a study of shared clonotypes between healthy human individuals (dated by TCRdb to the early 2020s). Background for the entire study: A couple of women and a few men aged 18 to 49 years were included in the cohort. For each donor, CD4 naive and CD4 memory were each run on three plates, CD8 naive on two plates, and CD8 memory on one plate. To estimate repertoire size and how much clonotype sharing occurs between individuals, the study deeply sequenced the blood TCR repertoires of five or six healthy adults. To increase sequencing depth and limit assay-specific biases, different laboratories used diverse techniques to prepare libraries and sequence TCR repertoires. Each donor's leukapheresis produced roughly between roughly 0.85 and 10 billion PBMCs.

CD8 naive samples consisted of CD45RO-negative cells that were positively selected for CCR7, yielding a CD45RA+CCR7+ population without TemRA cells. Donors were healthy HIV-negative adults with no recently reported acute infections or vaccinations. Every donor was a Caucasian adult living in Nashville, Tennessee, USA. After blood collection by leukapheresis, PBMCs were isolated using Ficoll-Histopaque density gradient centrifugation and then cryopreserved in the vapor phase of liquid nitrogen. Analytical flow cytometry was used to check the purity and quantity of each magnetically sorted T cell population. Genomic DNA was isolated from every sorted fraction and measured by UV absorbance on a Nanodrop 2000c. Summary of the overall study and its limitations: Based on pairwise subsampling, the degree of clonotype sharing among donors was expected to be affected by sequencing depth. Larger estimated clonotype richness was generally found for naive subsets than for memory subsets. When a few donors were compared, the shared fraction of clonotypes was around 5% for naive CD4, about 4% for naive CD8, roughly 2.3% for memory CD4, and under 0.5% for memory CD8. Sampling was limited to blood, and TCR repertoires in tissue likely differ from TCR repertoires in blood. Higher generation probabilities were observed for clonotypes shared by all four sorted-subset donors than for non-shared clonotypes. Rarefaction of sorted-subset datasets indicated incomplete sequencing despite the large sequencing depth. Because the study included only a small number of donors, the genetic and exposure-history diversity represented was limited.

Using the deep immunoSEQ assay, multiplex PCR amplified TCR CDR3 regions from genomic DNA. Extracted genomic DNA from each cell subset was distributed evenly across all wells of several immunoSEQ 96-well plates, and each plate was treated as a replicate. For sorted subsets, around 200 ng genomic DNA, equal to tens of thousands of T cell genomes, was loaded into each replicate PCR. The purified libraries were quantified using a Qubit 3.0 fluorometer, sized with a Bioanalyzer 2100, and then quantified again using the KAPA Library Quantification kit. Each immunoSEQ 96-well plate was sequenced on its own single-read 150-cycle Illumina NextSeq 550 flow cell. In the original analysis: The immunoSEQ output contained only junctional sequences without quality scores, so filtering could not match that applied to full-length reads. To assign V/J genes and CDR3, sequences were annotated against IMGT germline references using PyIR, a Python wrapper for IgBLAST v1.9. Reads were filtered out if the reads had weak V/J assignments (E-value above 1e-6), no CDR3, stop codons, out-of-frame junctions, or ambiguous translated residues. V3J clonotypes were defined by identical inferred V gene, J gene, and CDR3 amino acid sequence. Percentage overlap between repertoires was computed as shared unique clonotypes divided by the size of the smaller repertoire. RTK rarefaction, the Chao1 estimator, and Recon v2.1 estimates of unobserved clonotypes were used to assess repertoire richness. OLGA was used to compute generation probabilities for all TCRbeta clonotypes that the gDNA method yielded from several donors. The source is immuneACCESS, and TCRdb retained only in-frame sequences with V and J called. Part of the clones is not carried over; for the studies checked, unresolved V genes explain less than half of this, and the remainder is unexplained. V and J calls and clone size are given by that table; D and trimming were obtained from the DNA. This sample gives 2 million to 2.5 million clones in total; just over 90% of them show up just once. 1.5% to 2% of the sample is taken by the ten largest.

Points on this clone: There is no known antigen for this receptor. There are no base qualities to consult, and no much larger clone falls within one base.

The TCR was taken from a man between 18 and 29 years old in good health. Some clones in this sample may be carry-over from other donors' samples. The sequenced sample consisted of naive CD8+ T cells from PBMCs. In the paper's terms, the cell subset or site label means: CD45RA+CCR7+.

The CDR3 amino acid sequence is: CASSPRTGVLQETQYF. The DNA reads as follows: TGTGCCAGCAGCCCGCGGACAGGGGTGTTGCAAGAGACCCAGTACTTC. The chain uses TRBV7-9 and TRBJ2-5, with 9 bases aligning to TRBD1. V is pruned by 5 bases and J by 2 bases, leaving 9 bases of the junction without a gene match. The CDR3 runs 16 amino acids, cysteine and phenylalanine included. The only DNA kept is the CDR3, 48 bases in frame from the first base. In the germline V gene (reference sequence), CDR1 corresponds to SEHNR and CDR2 to FQNEAQ.